The 21 T cell receptor beta chains below all came from one sample that was sequenced in a study of cytomegalovirus exposure and HLA in healthy donors. PCR amplification relied on 60 Vbeta primers (plus 13 Jbeta primers). The assay was immunoSEQ multiplex PCR, and TCRdb's table has in-frame clones only and misses some. The sample includes 240,000 or so clones, around 76% of them seen just once. Input material: PBMCs. These receptor sequences come from a woman between 35 and 50 years old in good health and CMV-seropositive.

The genes are TRBV10-3 and TRBJ1-4; TRBD1 aligns across 7 bases. The germline V gene has CDR1 ENHRY and CDR2 SYGVKD. This CDR3 is 14 amino acids long. The J segment lost 0 bases and the V segment lost 7 bases, leaving 2 bases of the junction unmatched. DNA of the CDR3: TGTGCCATCAAAGACAGGGCAACTAATGAAAAACTGTTTTTT. Amino acids: CAIKDRATNEKLFF.

The chain links TRBV7-3 to TRBJ1-1; D unclear. V was shortened by 2 bases and J by 4 bases, with 11 bases between the two germline ends. This CDR3 region has 14 residues. Per the germline V gene, CDR1 is SGHTA and CDR2 is FQGTGA. In DNA, the CDR3 is TGTGCCAGCAGCTTACGGGAGAGAGGCACTGAAGCTTTCTTT. Amino acids: CASSLRERGTEAFF.

CDR3 loop: CASSQETDASLNGYTF. Here the CDR3 DNA reads TGTGCCAGCAGCCAAGAGACAGACGCTAGTCTTAATGGCTACACCTTC. V and J are TRBV4-2 and TRBJ1-2; perhaps TRBD1 as D (5 bases). With 0 bases removed from V and 6 bases from J, the gap between germline ends came to 17 bases. The CDR3 spans 16 residues. Germline V gives CDR1 LGHNA, CDR2 YNFKEQ.

V and J are TRBV20-1 and TRBJ2-7; no firm D call. Between the trimmed V and J ends, which lost 5 bases and 3 bases, there was a span of 8 bases. The CDR3 spans 11 residues. Germline values: CDR1 DFQATT, CDR2 SNEGSKA (reference sequence). CDR3 amino acids: CSAVVVYEQYF. For the CDR3, the DNA is TGCAGTGCTGTAGTGGTCTACGAGCAGTACTTC.

The J gene is TRBJ1-4, the V gene TRBV7-2; D is perhaps TRBD1 (6 bases). CDR1 and CDR2 (germline): SGHTA, FQGNSA. V was pared by 6 bases and J by 4 bases, with 12 bases between. The CDR3 loop spans 14 amino acids. This CDR3 reads CASRRQDFNEKLFF. DNA of the CDR3: TGTGCCAGCAGGCGACAGGATTTTAATGAAAAACTGTTTTTT.

The V call is TRBV29-1, the J call TRBJ2-5, with TRBD2 identical over 7 bases. The J call is uncertain, as TRBJ2-7 better fits the DNA end. CDR3 length: 17 amino acids. The V gene's germline CDR1 is SQVTM and CDR2 ANQGSEA. CDR3 DNA: TGCAGCGCCCCCCCCCGCGGGGAGGGCCCTAAAACCTACGAGCAGTACTTC. Translated: CSAPPRGEGPKTYEQYF.

This CDR3 is CASSAYSGEPGELFF. The CDR3 nucleotides are TGTGCCAGCAGCGCTTATAGCGGGGAACCCGGGGAGCTGTTTTTT. V and J are TRBV7-2 and TRBJ2-2; 8 positions agree with TRBD2. Trimming at V came to 5 bases and at J to 6 bases, leaving 8 bases not matched to a gene. The length of the CDR3 is 15 residues. The germline V gene encodes CDR1 SGHTA and CDR2 FQGNSA.

The chain couples TRBV9 to TRBJ2-5; 7 bases line up with TRBD1. The CDR3 extends over 14 amino acids. Germline V gene data show CDR1 as SGDLS and CDR2 as YYNGEE. V shed 1 base and J 2 bases; nucleotides not matched to a gene: 2. CDR3 in DNA: TGTGCCAGCAGCGTAATGGGACAGCAAGAGACCCAGTACTTC. The encoded protein is CASSVMGQQETQYF.

The V call is TRBV30, the J call TRBJ1-2; D is possibly TRBD1 (5 bases). The V end was cut by 8 bases, the J end by 6 bases, with 10 bases between. The CDR3 covers 10 residues. Germline V gene sequence: CDR1 GTSNPN, CDR2 SVGIG (reference sequence). The CDR3 DNA follows: TGTGCCGGGACGGTTCATGGCTACACCTTC. It is translated as CAGTVHGYTF.

This rearrangement joins TRBV7-9 to TRBJ2-3, with TRBD1 as a possible D gene (6 bases). The ends were cut back, 2 bases at V and 2 bases at J, with 14 bases in the middle. Germline-derived CDR1 and CDR2 are SEHNR and FQNEAQ (reference sequence). This CDR3 has 16 residues. In DNA, the CDR3 is TGTGCCAGCAGCTTAAGGCAGGGGATTAACACAGATACGCAGTATTTT. As protein: CASSLRQGINTDTQYF.

The J gene is TRBJ1-1, the V gene TRBV10-1; unclear D gene. The CDR3 has 13 residues. The V gene lost 3 bases and the J gene lost 4 bases, with 9 bases spanning the gap. Germline CDR1 reads WNHNN; CDR2 reads SYGVQD (reference sequence). The CDR3 region has the DNA TGCGCCAGCAGTGATGGGCCCTCCACTGAAGCTTTCTTT. Translation: CASSDGPSTEAFF.

CDR3 sequence (DNA): TGTGCCAGCAGCGGGGCCCCGGAGAGGGGGGGCGGAAACACCATATATTTT. It encodes CASSGAPERGGGNTIYF. The chain joins TRBV9 to TRBJ1-3, with D possibly being TRBD1 (6 bases). CDR3 size: 17 residues. CDR1 and CDR2 (germline): SGDLS, YYNGEE. V lost 3 bases to trimming and J lost 4 bases, with 20 bases between them.

The CDR3 sequence: CASSPEAGTYYEQYF. In DNA, the CDR3 is TGTGCCAGCTCACCAGAGGCAGGGACATACTACGAGCAGTACTTC. This chain uses TRBV18 with TRBJ2-7; D may be TRBD1 (6 bases). This CDR3 has 15 amino acids. The germline V gene encodes CDR1 KGHSH and CDR2 LQKENI. V lost 2 bases, J lost 3 bases, and 14 bases lay in between.

The chain is built from TRBV5-1 and TRBJ2-3, with a weak D call TRBD1 (5 bases). Trimming shortened V by 4 bases and J by 3 bases, and 9 bases separated the two germline ends. The CDR3 runs 13 residues. CDR1 is SGHRS and CDR2 is YFSETQ in the germline V gene. CDR3 nucleotide sequence: TGCGCCAGCAGCCCCCAGGGAACAGATACGCAGTATTTT. It encodes CASSPQGTDTQYF.

This chain uses TRBV9 with TRBJ1-1; 9 bases agree with TRBD1. The CDR3 runs 17 residues. Germline-derived CDR1 and CDR2 are SGDLS and YYNGEE. The J segment lost 5 bases and the V segment lost 4 bases, leaving 15 bases of the junction unmatched. The CDR3 DNA reads as TGTGCCAGCAGCCCCCAGCCCATTGGACAGGGGAGAACTGAAGCTTTCTTT. Translated: CASSPQPIGQGRTEAFF. The full variable domain, rest sourced from reference TRBV9 and TRBJ1-1, is DSGVTQTPKHLITATGQRVTLRCSPRSGDLSVYWYQQSLDQGLQFLIQYYNGEERAKGNILERFSAQQFPDLHSELNLSSLELGDSALYFCASSPQPIGQGRTEAFFGQGTRLTVV.

This chain joins TRBV9 and TRBJ1-1, with a tentative D call TRBD1 (6 bases). Per the germline V gene, CDR1 is SGDLS and CDR2 is YYNGEE. V was shortened by 2 bases and J by 1 base, with 12 bases between the two germline ends. The CDR3 loop spans 15 amino acids. The CDR3 protein is CASSVQGQPNTEAFF. The CDR3 DNA sequence: TGTGCCAGCAGCGTCCAAGGACAGCCGAACACTGAAGCTTTCTTT.

The chain combines TRBV5-6 with TRBJ2-6, with a weak D call TRBD2 (5 bases). V lost 2 bases to trimming and J lost 9 bases, with 12 bases between them. CDR1 is SGHDT, CDR2 YYEEEE, per germline. CDR3 length: 14 residues. The CDR3 DNA sequence: TGTGCCAGCAGCTTCACCCCGGAGGACAACGTCCTGACTTTC. As protein: CASSFTPEDNVLTF. Together with reference TRBV5-6 and TRBJ2-6, the CDR3 gives the full variable domain: DAGVTQSPTHLIKTRGQQVTLRCSPKSGHDTVSWYQQALGQGPQFIFQYYEEEERQRGNFPDRFSGHQFPNYSSELNVNALLLGDSALYLCASSFTPEDNVLTFGAGSRLTVL.

The chain joins TRBV7-2 to TRBJ2-3; TRBD1 might be the D (6 bases). The V gene's germline CDR1 is SGHTA and CDR2 FQGNSA. V was clipped by 6 bases and J by 0 bases, with 16 bases between them. The CDR3 runs 16 residues. This CDR3 reads CASSIFGGLSTDTQYF. CDR3 nucleotides: TGTGCCAGCAGTATCTTTGGGGGCCTCAGCACAGATACGCAGTATTTT.

This chain joins TRBV10-2 and TRBJ1-1; D unresolved. Germline V gene data show CDR1 as WSHSY and CDR2 as SAAADI. There are 12 residues in the CDR3. The V end was cut by 4 bases, the J end by 0 bases, with 3 bases between. The chain's CDR3 is CASSVVNTEAFF. The CDR3 DNA follows: TGCGCCAGCAGTGTAGTGAACACTGAAGCTTTCTTT.

The chain couples TRBV6-6 to TRBJ1-2; D perhaps matches TRBD1 (5 bases). The CDR3 has 12 amino acids. CDR1 is MNHNY, CDR2 SVGAGI, per germline (reference sequence). Trimming shortened V by 2 bases and J by 8 bases, and 9 bases separated the two germline ends. The CDR3 protein is CASSYAGTGYTF. CDR3 bases: TGTGCCAGCAGTTACGCGGGGACCGGCTACACCTTC.

The rearrangement joins TRBV5-1 to TRBJ2-5; 7 bases align to TRBD2. V was pared by 2 bases and J by 5 bases, with 6 bases of the junction left unmatched. Per germline, CDR1 SGHRS and CDR2 YFSETQ. This CDR3 region has 14 residues. The DNA for the CDR3 is TGCGCCAGCAGCTTAGTTGCGGGAGTTGAGACCCAGTACTTC. It translates to CASSLVAGVETQYF.